This TCR beta chain was profiled in a study of blood T cell repertoires in COVID-19. For the study at large: T cells, B-cell-depleted T cells, or PBMCs provided the cDNA or gDNA that served as material.

V shed 3 bases, J shed 5 bases, and the junction held 6 bases outside the gene matches. The CDR3 length is 15 residues. Germline V gene lookup returns CDR1 SGDLS and CDR2 YYNGEE. Measured with immunoSEQ multiplex PCR; TCRdb has only the in-frame clones, and not every one. The sample consists of approximately 40,000 clones, around nine tenths of them appearing once. Sequencing was carried out using peripheral blood. The clonotype originates from a man aged 40-49 years with COVID-19, enrolled during active disease. J is TRBJ2-7 and V is TRBV9; 12 nucleotides align to TRBD2. The CDR3 DNA reads TGTGCCAGCAGCGCGACTAGCGGGAGCATCCACGAGCAGTACTTC. The encoded protein is CASSATSGSIHEQYF.